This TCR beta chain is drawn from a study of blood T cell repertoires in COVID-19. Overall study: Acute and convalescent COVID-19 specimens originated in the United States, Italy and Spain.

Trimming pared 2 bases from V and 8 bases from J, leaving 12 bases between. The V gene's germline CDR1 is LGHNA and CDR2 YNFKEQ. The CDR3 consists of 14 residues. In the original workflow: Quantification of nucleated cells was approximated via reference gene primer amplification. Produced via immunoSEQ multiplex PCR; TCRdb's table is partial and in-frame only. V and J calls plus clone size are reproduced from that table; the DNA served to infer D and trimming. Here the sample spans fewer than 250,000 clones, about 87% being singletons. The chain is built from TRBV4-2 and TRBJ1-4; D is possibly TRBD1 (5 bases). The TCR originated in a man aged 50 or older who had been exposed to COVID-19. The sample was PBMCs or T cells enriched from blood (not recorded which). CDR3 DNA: TGTGCCAGCAGCCAATCGGGGGTGGAAGAAAAACTGTTTTTT. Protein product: CASSQSGVEEKLFF.